The 9 T cell receptor beta chains presented below share a single source sample, sequenced in a study of T-cell memory formation after mild COVID-19. TCRdb re-derived calls from the 5' RACE reads in MiXCR, one entry per CDR3 protein. The data contain fewer than 300,000 distinct CDR3 sequences, roughly 18% of them singletons. Sequenced input: PBMCs or a T cell subset sorted from them (not recorded which). These receptors were obtained from a man aged 18 to 30 who had mild COVID-19 (a few samples of this study predate the infection). Cell type and time point are not known.

This clonotype came up a few times. The chain uses TRBV20-1 and TRBJ1-5; weak D call: TRBD1 (6 bases). The V and J ends lost 3 bases and 6 bases respectively, with 15 bases between them. CDR1 is DFQATT, CDR2 SNEGSKA, per germline (reference sequence). The CDR3 spans 14 residues. CDR3 region: CSARPRGFGQPQHF. The CDR3 nucleotides read TGCAGTGCTAGGCCCAGGGGATTCGGTCAGCCCCAGCATTTT.

This clonotype was counted only a few times. The chain employs TRBV12-3 or TRBV12-4 and TRBJ2-7, with 8 bases lining up with TRBD1. The CDR3 totals 18 residues. V was pared by 4 bases and J by 3 bases, with 17 bases of the junction left unmatched. The CDR3: CASSSTLRYRGYDYEQYF. The DNA for the CDR3 is TGTGCCAGCAGTTCCACCCTAAGGTACAGGGGGTACGACTACGAGCAGTACTTC.

This clonotype has just a few counts. This sequence joins TRBV6-5 and TRBJ2-7, with TRBD1 matching 7 bases. The CDR3 spans 14 residues. Germline CDR1 and CDR2: MNHEY and SVGAGI. With V trimmed by 6 bases and J by 6 bases, 11 bases remained unmatched. CDR3 in DNA: TGTGCCAGCAGCCACCCCGGGACAGTACTCGAGCAGTACGTC. Amino acids: CASSHPGTVLEQYV.

This chain links TRBV4-2 with TRBJ1-5; no reliable D call. With 0 bases removed from V and 7 bases from J, the gap between germline ends came to 10 bases. The germline CDR1 and CDR2 sequences are LGHNA and YNFKEQ. There are 14 residues in the CDR3. The CDR3 here is CASSQDPDGQPQHF. The CDR3, as DNA: TGTGCCAGCAGCCAAGATCCCGACGGGCAGCCCCAGCATTTT.

This clonotype has ten or more counts. This sequence joins TRBV2 and TRBJ1-5, with unresolved D. Per the germline V gene, CDR1 is SNHLY and CDR2 is FYNNEI. The CDR3 spans 16 residues. With 0 bases removed from V and 3 bases from J, the gap between germline ends came to 12 bases. CDR3 sequence reads: CASSEADDAVNQPQHF. CDR3 bases: TGTGCCAGCAGTGAAGCCGACGACGCAGTCAATCAGCCCCAGCATTTT.

This clonotype was recorded many times. The chain carries TRBV5-1 and TRBJ2-7; D unresolved. The CDR3 sequence is 13 residues long. Trimming cost V 3 bases and J 0 bases, with 7 bases left between them. Germline assignment: CDR1 SGHRS and CDR2 YFSETQ. The CDR3 here is CASSSLSSYEQYF. DNA of the CDR3: TGCGCCAGCAGCTCCCTCAGCTCCTACGAGCAGTACTTC.

This rearrangement joins TRBV6-2 or TRBV6-3 to TRBJ2-7; tentatively, D is TRBD1 (5 bases). Trimming took off 5 bases at V and 3 bases at J, with 14 bases between the two ends. Germline loops: CDR1 MNHEY, CDR2 SVGEGT. The CDR3 contains 14 residues. This CDR3 is CASSQRQKNYEQYV. The CDR3 DNA follows: TGTGCCAGCAGTCAGCGACAGAAGAACTACGAGCAGTACGTC.

Only a few counts were recorded for this clonotype. This chain connects TRBV4-1 to TRBJ1-1; TRBD1 agrees at 8 bases. Germline V gene lookup returns CDR1 MGHRA and CDR2 YSYEKL. J lost 8 bases, V lost 3 bases, and 2 bases had no gene match. The CDR3 length is 12 residues. The CDR3 DNA sequence: TGCGCCAGCAGCCATAGGGACAGGGAAGCTTTCTTT. Its protein is CASSHRDREAFF.

The CDR3 reads CASSPTPGLAVNEQFF. CDR3 coding DNA: TGTGCCAGCAGCCCTACCCCGGGACTAGCGGTGAATGAGCAGTTCTTC. The genes are TRBV7-3 and TRBJ2-1; 11 bases fit TRBD2. Germline CDR1 is SGHTA and CDR2 is FQGTGA. The CDR3 is made up of 16 amino acids. V trimming: 5 bases; J trimming: 7 bases; junction bases outside the gene matches: 10.